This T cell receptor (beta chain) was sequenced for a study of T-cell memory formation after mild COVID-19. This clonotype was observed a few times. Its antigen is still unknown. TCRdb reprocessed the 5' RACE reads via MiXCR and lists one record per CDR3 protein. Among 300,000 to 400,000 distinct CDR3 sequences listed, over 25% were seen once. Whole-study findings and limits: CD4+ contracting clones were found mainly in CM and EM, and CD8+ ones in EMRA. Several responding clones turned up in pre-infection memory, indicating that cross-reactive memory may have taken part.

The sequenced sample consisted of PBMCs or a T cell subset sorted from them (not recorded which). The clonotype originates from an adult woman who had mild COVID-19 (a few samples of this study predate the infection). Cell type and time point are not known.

DNA of the CDR3: TGCGCCAGCAGCGCCGGAGGGACGAATGAGCAGTTCTTC. Translated, it gives CASSAGGTNEQFF. This chain connects TRBV5-1 to TRBJ2-1, with D possibly matching TRBD2 (6 bases). The germline CDR1 and CDR2 sequences are SGHRS and YFSETQ. This CDR3 is built from 13 residues. V lost 4 bases and J 7 bases, leaving 12 bases between the germline ends.